This TCR beta chain was sequenced during a study of blood T cell repertoires in COVID-19. At the level of the study: Specimens from acute and convalescent COVID-19 originated in the United States, Italy and Spain. Sample material is recorded as cDNA or gDNA derived from T cells, B-cell-depleted T cells, or PBMCs.

In the original analysis: Amplification of reference gene primers was used by the study to estimate nucleated cell counts. Assay used: immunoSEQ multiplex PCR; TCRdb lists only in-frame clones, some missing. The V and J calls and clone size are taken from that table; D and trimming were inferred from the DNA. Of more than 200,000 clones listed, 86% were seen once; the top ten hold roughly 2%. Trimming stripped 11 bases from V and 1 base from J, with 20 bases between. CDR1 and CDR2 from the germline V gene are MNHEY and SVGAGI. The CDR3 extends over 15 amino acids. The clonotype was recovered from a man aged 30 to 45 with active or convalescent COVID-19. The rearrangement uses TRBV6-5 and TRBJ1-2; D may be TRBD1 (5 bases). Sequenced material: peripheral blood. The CDR3 is CASDRGLYSNYGYTF. In nucleotides, the CDR3 is TGTGCCTCCGACCGGGGACTGTATAGTAACTATGGCTACACCTTC.